These 8 T cell receptor beta chains were all obtained from the same sample, sequenced in a study of Ad26.COV2.S vaccination and SARS-CoV-2 variants. This sample's treatment: around 19 received Ad26.COV2.S at low or high dose, single or two shots; roughly 5 received placebo; per-sample allocation not given. Collection of samples fell on day 63 after the first vaccine or placebo injection. Method: immunoSEQ multiplex PCR; TCRdb's copy keeps in-frame clones and lacks some. The sample has 300,000 to 500,000 clones, roughly nine tenths seen once. The material was peripheral blood, obtained in a trial of Ad26.COV2.S vaccine versus placebo. Every receptor here comes from a person between 18 and 65 years old who received the Ad26.COV2.S COVID-19 vaccine or a placebo.

This clone was seen once. The V and J genes are TRBV5-1 and TRBJ2-6; 8 positions agree with TRBD1. This CDR3 is built from 19 residues. Germline lookup yields CDR1 SGHRS and CDR2 YFSETQ. Unmatched junction bases numbered 9, after V lost 0 bases and J lost 1 base. The CDR3 protein is CASSLVRQGSGSGANVLTF. The CDR3 nucleotides are TGCGCCAGCAGCTTGGTACGACAGGGGAGTGGATCTGGGGCCAACGTCCTGACTTTC.

The chain employs TRBV10-1 and TRBJ1-2; D not resolved. The germline gives CDR1 WNHNN, CDR2 SYGVQD (reference sequence). Trimming pared 4 bases from V and 0 bases from J, leaving 9 bases between. This CDR3 spans 14 amino acids. The CDR3 DNA follows: TGCGCCAGCAGTGGGAAAGGCTCTAACTATGGCTACACCTTC. As protein: CASSGKGSNYGYTF.

The rearrangement links TRBV19 to TRBJ1-2; D unresolved. The CDR3 extends over 13 amino acids. The germline gives CDR1 LNHDA, CDR2 SQIVND (reference sequence). V was pared by 6 bases and J by 8 bases, with 16 bases between. Written as DNA, the CDR3 is TGTGCCAGTAGGAGAGATTCCTTGGCGGGCTACACCTTC. Amino acids: CASRRDSLAGYTF. The entire variable domain, with the rest obtained from reference TRBV19 and TRBJ1-2, is as follows: DGGITQSPKYLFRKEGQNVTLSCEQNLNHDAMYWYRQDPGQGLRLIYYSQIVNDFQKGDIAEGYSVSREKKESFPLTVTSAQKNPTAFYLCASRRDSLAGYTFGSGTRLTVV.

The chain employs TRBV4-1 and TRBJ1-5; weak D call: TRBD1 (5 bases). Trimming took off 0 bases at V and 4 bases at J, with 16 bases between the two ends. In germline, CDR1 is MGHRA, CDR2 YSYEKL. The length of the CDR3 is 17 residues. The CDR3: CASSQEAQGSFNQPQHF. The CDR3 coding sequence is TGCGCCAGCAGCCAAGAGGCCCAGGGTAGCTTTAATCAGCCCCAGCATTTT.

This chain uses TRBV18 with TRBJ2-3; 8 bases fit TRBD2. The trim removed 3 bases at V and 2 bases at J, leaving 7 bases unmatched. The length of the CDR3 is 16 residues. Germline V gene data show CDR1 as KGHSH and CDR2 as LQKENI. Here the CDR3 DNA reads TGTGCCAGCTCACCCAGGGGACTAGATCTCACAGATACGCAGTATTTT. Translating it yields CASSPRGLDLTDTQYF.

CDR3 DNA: TGTGCCAGCAGCTTATCCGTCAGCTCCTACGAGCAGTACTTC. Protein sequence: CASSLSVSSYEQYF. The chain is built from TRBV7-2 and TRBJ2-7, with D unclear. Trimming left V 2 bases short and J 0 bases short, with 8 bases between. CDR1 is SGHTA and CDR2 is FQGNSA in the germline V gene. This CDR3 comprises 14 residues.

The V gene is TRBV5-5, the J gene TRBJ1-2, with 12 positions matching TRBD1. The CDR3 runs to 15 residues. With V trimmed by 2 bases and J by 8 bases, 7 bases remained unmatched. Per the germline V gene, CDR1 is SGHKS and CDR2 is YYEKEE (reference sequence). In nucleotides, the CDR3 is TGTGCCAGCAGCTTTGGGACAGGGGGCGCTGAGGGCTACACCTTC. Its translation is CASSFGTGGAEGYTF.

This clone was seen once. V usage is TRBV30 and J usage is TRBJ2-2; possibly TRBD1 or TRBD2 for D (5 bases each). Per the germline V gene, CDR1 is GTSNPN and CDR2 is SVGIG (reference sequence). This CDR3 contains 15 residues. V shed 7 bases and J shed 0 bases, with 15 bases lying between them. The CDR3 region has the DNA TGTGCCTTTGATCGGGACGGCTCGAACACCGGGGAGCTGTTTTTT. Translation gives CAFDRDGSNTGELFF. Variable domain in full (rest from reference TRBV30 and TRBJ2-2): SQTIHQWPATLVQPVGSPLSLECTVEGTSNPNLYWYRQAAGRGLQLLFYSVGIGQISSEVPQNLSASRPQDRQFILSSKKLLLSDSGFYLCAFDRDGSNTGELFFGEGSRLTVL.